These 4 T cell receptor beta chains came from one sample sequenced in a study of T cells after yellow fever vaccination. Via MiXCR, TCRdb re-called the 5' RACE reads, giving one row per CDR3 protein. This table holds about 160,000 distinct CDR3 sequences, approximately 6.7% found once. The specimen comprised CD4+ T cells sorted from PBMCs, sampled 5 to 6 days after the first yellow fever vaccination. The receptor source for this set is a man aged 18 to 35 who received the YFV17D yellow fever vaccine.

This clonotype was observed a handful of times. The chain joins TRBV4-3 to TRBJ2-1; D is unresolved. The germline V gene encodes CDR1 LGHNA and CDR2 YSLEER. The ends were cut back, 0 bases at V and 7 bases at J, with 10 bases in the middle. CDR3 length: 14 residues. CDR3 amino acids: CASSQDTAVNEQFF. The CDR3 DNA sequence: TGCGCCAGCAGCCAAGATACTGCGGTGAATGAGCAGTTCTTC.

The genes are TRBV6-1 and TRBJ2-1, with 7 nucleotides matching TRBD1. Germline V gives CDR1 MNHNS, CDR2 SASEGT. The CDR3 is 15 residues long. With V trimmed by 5 bases and J by 2 bases, 6 bases remained unmatched. The CDR3 nucleotides read TGTGCCAGCAGTCCGCCCGGGACAGCCTACAATGAGCAGTTCTTC. Amino acid sequence: CASSPPGTAYNEQFF.

This clonotype was recorded many times. This chain connects TRBV29-1 to TRBJ2-2; 7 positions match TRBD1. V lost 6 bases to trimming and J lost 4 bases; unmatched junction nucleotides: 11. Germline CDR1 and CDR2: SQVTM and ANQGSEA. This CDR3 has 15 amino acids. CDR3: CSVAQGTQRTGELFF. The CDR3 DNA sequence: TGCAGCGTGGCACAGGGGACCCAACGCACCGGGGAGCTGTTTTTT.

The gene calls are TRBV20-1 and TRBJ2-5; 15 bases fit TRBD2. Germline-derived CDR1 and CDR2 are DFQATT and SNEGSKA (reference sequence). This CDR3 contains 15 residues. Trimming cost V 2 bases and J 6 bases; bases outside gene matches: 4. The CDR3 sequence: CSARRTSGGAKTQYF. As DNA, the CDR3 is TGCAGTGCTAGAAGGACTAGCGGGGGGGCCAAGACCCAGTACTTC.